This T cell receptor (beta chain) comes out of a study of CXCR3-negative and CXCR3-positive naive CD8 T cells. Study-wide results and caveats: Diversity proved comparably high across both naive subsets and much lower in memory CD8+ cells.

This CDR3 has 12 amino acids. The germline V gene has CDR1 SGHNT and CDR2 YYREEE (reference sequence). UMI-tagged TRB cDNA libraries were built via 5' RACE. For each CDR3 protein, TCRdb gives one entry from its re-call of the 5' RACE reads, without DNA. In total, the table holds 45,000 or so distinct CDR3 sequences. On this clonotype itself: Its antigen is not known.

The J gene is TRBJ1-1, the V gene TRBV5-4. The specimen was memory CD8+ T cells from blood. The TCR sequence derives from a human donor in good health. Some clones in this sample may be carry-over from other donors' samples. The CDR3 is CASSFGLLEAFF.